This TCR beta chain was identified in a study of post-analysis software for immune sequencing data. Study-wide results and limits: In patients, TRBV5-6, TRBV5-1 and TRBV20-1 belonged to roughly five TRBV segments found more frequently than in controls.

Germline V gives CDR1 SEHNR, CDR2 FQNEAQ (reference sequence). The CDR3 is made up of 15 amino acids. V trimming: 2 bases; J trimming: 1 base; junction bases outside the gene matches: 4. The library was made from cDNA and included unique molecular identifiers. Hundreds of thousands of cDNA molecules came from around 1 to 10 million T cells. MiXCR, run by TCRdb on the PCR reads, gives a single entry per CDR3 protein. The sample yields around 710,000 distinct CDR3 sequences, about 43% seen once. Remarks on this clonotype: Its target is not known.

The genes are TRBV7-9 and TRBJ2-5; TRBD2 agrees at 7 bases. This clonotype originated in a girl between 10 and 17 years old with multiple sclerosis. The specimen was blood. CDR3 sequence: CASSLSGASQETQYF. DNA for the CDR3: TGTGCCAGCAGCTTAAGCGGGGCCTCCCAAGAGACCCAGTACTTC.